This T cell receptor beta chain appears in the sequencing data of a study of cytomegalovirus exposure and HLA in healthy donors. Study information: Assignment to the Caucasian-associated ancestry cluster applied to approximately 80% of the approximately 400 genotyped donors. Study-level findings and limits: TCR beta V segments were, for the most part, productive about 87% or about 30% of the time in an earlier analysis.

CDR1 and CDR2 (germline): GTSNPN, SVGIG (reference sequence). The CDR3 has 13 amino acids. Deletions cut 5 bases from V and 10 bases from J, with 18 bases between. Primers for the PCR totalled 60 Vbeta and 13 Jbeta. Profiled with immunoSEQ multiplex PCR; TCRdb holds only in-frame clones, not every one. The data hold about 160,000 clones, with 84% observed a single time. This clone appeared a single time. Its antigen is not known. The donors were healthy bone marrow donors. The J gene is TRBJ2-1, the V gene TRBV30, with TRBD2 as a possible D gene (5 bases). The clonotype comes from a man in his forties or fifties in good health and CMV-seropositive. The sequenced sample consisted of PBMCs. The CDR3 region is CAWEGSRTGEQFF. The CDR3 nucleotides read TGTGCCTGGGAAGGGAGTAGGACCGGGGAGCAGTTCTTC.